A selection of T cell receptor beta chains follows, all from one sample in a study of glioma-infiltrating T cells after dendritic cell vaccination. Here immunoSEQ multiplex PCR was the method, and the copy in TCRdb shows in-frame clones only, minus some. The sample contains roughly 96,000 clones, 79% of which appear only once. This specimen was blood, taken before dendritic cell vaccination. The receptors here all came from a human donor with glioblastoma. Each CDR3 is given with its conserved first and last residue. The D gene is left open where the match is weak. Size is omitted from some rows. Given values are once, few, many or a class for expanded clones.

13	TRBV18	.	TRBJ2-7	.	CASASSRDLEQYF	TGTGCCAGCGCATCCTCACGGGATCTAGAGCAGTACTTC
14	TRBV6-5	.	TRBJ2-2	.	CASSRVRETGELFF	TGTGCCAGCAGTCGCGTGAGGGAGACCGGGGAGCTGTTTTTT
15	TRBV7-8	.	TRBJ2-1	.	CASSPGDGRGFEQFF	TGTGCCAGCAGCCCTGGTGACGGGAGAGGGTTTGAGCAGTTCTTC
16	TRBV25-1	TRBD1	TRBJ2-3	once	CASSETRDSRTDTQYF	TGTGCCAGCAGTGAGACCCGGGACAGTCGCACAGATACGCAGTATTTT
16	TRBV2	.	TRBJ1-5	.	CASSDSSLMGNQPQHF	TGTGCCAGCAGTGACAGTAGCTTAATGGGCAATCAGCCCCAGCATTTT
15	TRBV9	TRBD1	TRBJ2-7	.	CASSVASGGFYEQYF	TGTGCCAGCAGCGTAGCGTCAGGGGGCTTCTACGAGCAGTACTTC
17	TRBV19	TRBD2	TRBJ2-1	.	CASSLLAGGFSYNEQFF	TGTGCCAGTAGTCTTTTAGCGGGGGGGTTTTCCTACAATGAGCAGTTCTTC
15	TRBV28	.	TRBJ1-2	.	CASSLATGLGNGYTF	TGTGCCAGCAGTTTAGCTACAGGGTTAGGGAATGGCTACACCTTC
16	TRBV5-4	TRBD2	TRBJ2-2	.	CASSRWTSGYTGELFF	TGTGCCAGCAGCAGATGGACTAGCGGGTACACCGGGGAGCTGTTTTTT
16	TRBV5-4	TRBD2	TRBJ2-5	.	CASSLAGRVGQETQYF	TGTGCCAGCAGCTTGGCCGGGAGGGTAGGACAAGAGACCCAGTACTTC
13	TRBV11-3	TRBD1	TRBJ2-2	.	CASSSTGYGELFF	TGTGCCAGCTCCTCGACAGGGTACGGGGAGCTGTTTTTT
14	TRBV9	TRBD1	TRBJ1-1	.	CASSETGGWTEAFF	TGTGCCAGCAGTGAAACAGGGGGTTGGACTGAAGCTTTCTTT
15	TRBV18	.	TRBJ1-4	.	CASSPSSRANEKLFF	TGTGCCAGCTCACCTAGTAGCAGGGCTAATGAAAAACTGTTTTTT
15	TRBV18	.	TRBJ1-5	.	CASSLRQELNQPQHF	TGTGCCAGCTCACTCCGACAGGAACTCAATCAGCCCCAGCATTTT
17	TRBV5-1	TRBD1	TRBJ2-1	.	CASSLARTGGGSNEQFF	TGCGCCAGCAGCTTGGCGAGAACAGGGGGCGGTAGTAATGAGCAGTTCTTC
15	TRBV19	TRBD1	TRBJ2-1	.	CASSHRQGAVNEQFF	TGTGCCAGTAGTCATAGACAGGGGGCTGTCAATGAGCAGTTCTTC
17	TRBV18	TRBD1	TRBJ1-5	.	CASSRTGSGLGDQPQHF	TGTGCCAGCTCACGGACAGGGTCCGGCCTTGGCGATCAGCCCCAGCATTTT
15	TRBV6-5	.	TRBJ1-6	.	CASSSNRDGNSPLHF	TGTGCCAGCAGTTCGAACAGGGACGGGAATTCACCCCTCCACTTT
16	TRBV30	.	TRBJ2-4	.	CAWSPAGQRAKNIQYF	TGTGCCTGGAGTCCCGCGGGACAGCGAGCCAAAAACATTCAGTACTTC
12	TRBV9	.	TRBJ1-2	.	CASSVGAARYTF	TGTGCCAGCAGCGTAGGGGCAGCTCGCTACACCTTC
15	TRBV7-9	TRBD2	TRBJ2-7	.	CASSLGPGGGYEQYF	TGTGCCAGCAGCTTGGGCCCGGGAGGGGGCTACGAGCAGTACTTC
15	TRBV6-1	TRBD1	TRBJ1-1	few	CASSDPQGANTEAFF	TGTGCCAGCAGTGATCCCCAGGGGGCGAACACTGAAGCTTTCTTT
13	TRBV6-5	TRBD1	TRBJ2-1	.	CASSYPRQGQQFF	TGTGCCAGCAGTTACCCGAGACAGGGTCAGCAGTTCTTC
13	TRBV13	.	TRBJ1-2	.	CASSRNQGLGYTF	TGTGCCAGCAGCCGAAACCAGGGTCTCGGCTACACCTTC
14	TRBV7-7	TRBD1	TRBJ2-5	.	CASSPGTEKETQYF	TGTGCTAGCAGCCCCGGGACAGAGAAAGAGACCCAGTACTTC
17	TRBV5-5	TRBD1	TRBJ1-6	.	CASSLPGQGGSGSPLHF	TGTGCCAGCAGCCTTCCCGGACAGGGCGGTTCGGGTTCACCCCTCCACTTT
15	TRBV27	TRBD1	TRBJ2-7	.	CASSSPGTGHSEQYF	TGTGCCAGCAGTTCTCCCGGGACAGGGCACAGCGAGCAGTACTTC
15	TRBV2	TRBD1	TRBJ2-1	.	CASARGTGIYNEQFF	TGTGCCAGCGCCCGCGGGACAGGGATTTACAATGAGCAGTTCTTC
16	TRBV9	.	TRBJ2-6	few	CASSVRGASGANVLTF	TGTGCCAGCAGCGTAAGGGGCGCCTCTGGGGCCAACGTCCTGACTTTC
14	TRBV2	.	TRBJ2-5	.	CASKEGSQQETQYF	TGTGCCAGCAAGGAGGGGAGCCAACAAGAGACCCAGTACTTC
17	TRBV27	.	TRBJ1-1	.	CASIDDNPPSGVTEAFF	TGTGCCAGCATTGATGACAATCCCCCGTCGGGGGTAACTGAAGCTTTCTTT
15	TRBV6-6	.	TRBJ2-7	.	CASSSGLILSYEQYF	TGTGCCAGCAGTTCCGGACTGATCCTCTCCTACGAGCAGTACTTC
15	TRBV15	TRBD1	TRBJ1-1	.	CATSTRDSYYTEAFF	TGTGCCACCAGCACCCGGGACAGTTATTACACTGAAGCTTTCTTT
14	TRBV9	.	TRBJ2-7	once	CASSVGGADYEQYF	TGTGCCAGCAGCGTAGGTGGGGCAGACTACGAGCAGTACTTC
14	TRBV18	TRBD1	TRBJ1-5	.	CASSQGALNQPQHF	TGTGCCAGCTCACAGGGGGCTCTCAATCAGCCCCAGCATTTT
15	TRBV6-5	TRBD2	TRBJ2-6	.	CASSYGRAGANVLTF	TGTGCCAGCAGTTACGGGAGGGCTGGGGCCAACGTCCTGACTTTC
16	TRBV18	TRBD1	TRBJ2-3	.	CASSTRDRVGTDTQYF	TGTGCCAGCTCAACACGGGACAGGGTGGGCACAGATACGCAGTATTTT
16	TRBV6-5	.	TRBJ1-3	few	CASSYFGGLSGNTIYF	TGTGCCAGCAGTTACTTTGGGGGCCTCTCTGGAAACACCATATATTTT
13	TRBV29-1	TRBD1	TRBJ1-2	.	CSVARDRAVGYTF	TGCAGCGTCGCTCGGGACAGGGCTGTTGGCTACACCTTC
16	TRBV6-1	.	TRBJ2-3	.	CASSEALAFGTDTQYF	TGTGCCAGCAGTGAAGCCCTAGCGTTTGGCACAGATACGCAGTATTTT
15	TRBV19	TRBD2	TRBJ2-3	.	CASKAASGGSDTQYF	TGTGCCAGTAAGGCGGCTAGCGGGGGATCAGATACGCAGTATTTT
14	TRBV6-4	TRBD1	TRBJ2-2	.	CASSDGQVAGELFF	TGTGCCAGCAGTGATGGACAGGTAGCCGGGGAGCTGTTTTTT
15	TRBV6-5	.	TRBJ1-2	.	CASSYSASYNYGYTF	TGTGCCAGCAGTTACTCGGCCAGTTATAACTATGGCTACACCTTC
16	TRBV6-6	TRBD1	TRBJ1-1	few	CASSWGTAVMNTEAFF	TGTGCCAGCAGTTGGGGGACAGCAGTCATGAACACTGAAGCTTTCTTT
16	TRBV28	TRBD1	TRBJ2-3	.	CATTMLGTGGTDTQYF	TGTGCCACCACAATGCTCGGGACAGGGGGTACAGATACGCAGTATTTT
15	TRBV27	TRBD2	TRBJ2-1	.	CASSLIAGGVGEQFF	TGTGCCAGCAGTCTTATAGCGGGAGGGGTAGGGGAGCAGTTCTTC
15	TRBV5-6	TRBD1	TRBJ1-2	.	CASSGGTGKNYGYTF	TGTGCCAGCAGCGGAGGGACAGGGAAAAACTATGGCTACACCTTC
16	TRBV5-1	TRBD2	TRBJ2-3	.	CASSLQPGLGRDTQYF	TGCGCCAGCAGCTTACAACCGGGACTAGGAAGAGATACGCAGTATTTT